These 20 T cell receptor beta chains originate from one sample sequenced in a study of shared clonotypes between healthy human individuals. It was CD45RO-negative cells, positively selected for CCR7, that made up naive CD8 cells, with terminally differentiated effector memory CD45RA+ cells excluded. Repertoires were generated with immunoSEQ multiplex PCR, while TCRdb's copy carries only in-frame clones and drops some. Of about 2.2 million clones listed, more than 85% are singletons. Source material: naive CD8+ T cells from PBMCs. All receptors come from a man aged 18-30 years in good health. Some clones in this sample may be carry-over from other donors' samples.

Worth noting for this clone: This sample includes further DNA sequences coding for the same CDR3. V is TRBV5-1 and J is TRBJ1-1; TRBD1 is a possible D gene (5 bases). The CDR3 covers 14 residues. V was clipped by 1 base and J by 1 base, with 8 bases between them. Germline V gene lookup returns CDR1 SGHRS and CDR2 YFSETQ. The CDR3 here is CASSLRGGNTEAFF. CDR3 nucleotides: TGCGCCAGCAGCTTGCGTGGGGGGAACACTGAAGCTTTCTTT.

There are a few counts of this clone. Other DNA sequences in the sample encode the same CDR3. The rearrangement joins TRBV6-5 to TRBJ1-1; D is ambiguous. CDR3 length equals 14 residues. The V gene lost 0 bases and the J gene lost 4 bases, with 9 bases spanning the gap. CDR1 and CDR2 from the germline V gene are MNHEY and SVGAGI. The CDR3 spells CASSYSEGSTEAFF. CDR3 sequence (DNA): TGTGCCAGCAGTTACTCGGAAGGTTCCACTGAAGCTTTCTTT.

This sequence joins TRBV2 and TRBJ2-7, with 8 bases matching TRBD1. Trimming took 6 bases from V and 5 from J; bases not matched to a gene: 3. Germline CDR1 reads SNHLY; CDR2 reads FYNNEI. This CDR3 comprises 12 residues. CDR3 bases: TGTGCCAGCAGGACAGGGGCGAACGAGCAGTACTTC. It translates to CASRTGANEQYF.

The CDR3 coding sequence is TGTGCCAGCAGCCCCCGACCGACAGCTACGGATGAGCAGTTCTTC. This gives the protein CASSPRPTATDEQFF. V and J are TRBV11-2 and TRBJ2-1; D perhaps matches TRBD1 (5 bases). Trimming left V 5 bases short and J 8 bases short, with 19 bases between. The CDR3 length is 15 residues. CDR1 SGHAT and CDR2 FQNNGV come from the germline V gene.

V is TRBV27 and J is TRBJ1-2; D remains unclear. Deletions cut 5 bases from V and 5 bases from J, with 15 bases between. In germline, CDR1 is MNHEY, CDR2 SMNVEV (reference sequence). The CDR3 is made up of 14 amino acids. Written as DNA, the CDR3 is TGTGCCAGCAGTCTAGCAGGTCGGAGTTATGGCTACACCTTC. This encodes CASSLAGRSYGYTF.

A word on this clone: Other nucleotide sequences in the sample specify the same CDR3. The genes are TRBV9 and TRBJ1-3; D is unresolved. Deletions cut 1 base from V and 2 bases from J, with 7 bases between. CDR3 length: 14 residues. The V gene's germline CDR1 is SGDLS and CDR2 YYNGEE. CDR3 residues: CASSVSGAGNTIYF. As DNA, the CDR3 is TGTGCCAGCAGCGTATCCGGGGCTGGAAACACCATATATTTT.

The V gene is TRBV5-1, the J gene TRBJ2-7; D not resolved. V was shortened by 0 bases and J by 1 base, with 5 bases between the two germline ends. Germline loops: CDR1 SGHRS, CDR2 YFSETQ. The CDR3 extends over 13 amino acids. The CDR3: CASSLGWSYEQYF. The CDR3 DNA follows: TGCGCCAGCAGCTTGGGATGGTCCTACGAGCAGTACTTC.

Regarding this clone: The identical CDR3 is also encoded by other nucleotide sequences in the sample. The chain combines TRBV28 with TRBJ2-7; 9 positions agree with TRBD2. This CDR3 spans 16 amino acids. Germline V gives CDR1 MDHEN, CDR2 SYDVKM. The ends lost 2 bases at V and 5 bases at J; junction bases unmatched: 10. In nucleotides, the CDR3 is TGTGCCAGCAGTTTACACCAATACCTAGCGGGAAACGAGCAGTACTTC. Translated, it gives CASSLHQYLAGNEQYF.

This clone was detected only once. Other DNA sequences in the sample encode the same CDR3. The CDR3 spells CASSPTGTGGYEQYF. In DNA form, the CDR3 reads TGTGCCAGCAGTCCAACCGGGACAGGGGGCTACGAGCAGTACTTC. V and J are TRBV7-9 and TRBJ2-7, with TRBD1 identical over 11 bases. Germline V gene lookup returns CDR1 SEHNR and CDR2 FQNEAQ (reference sequence). The CDR3 runs 15 residues. Germline trimming cut 6 bases from V and 3 bases from J; bases unmatched to any gene: 7.

This chain links TRBV7-9 with TRBJ2-1; TRBD2 matches at 9 bases. The CDR3 sequence is 16 residues long. Germline assignment: CDR1 SEHNR and CDR2 FQNEAQ (reference sequence). V lost 5 bases, J lost 5 bases, and 10 bases stayed unmatched. The chain's CDR3 is CASSPWWREGNNEQFF. DNA of the CDR3: TGTGCCAGCAGCCCTTGGTGGCGGGAGGGAAACAATGAGCAGTTCTTC.

A single count supports this clone. The sample carries other DNA sequences with the same CDR3. The chain is built from TRBV10-3 and TRBJ1-1; no definite D call. This CDR3 has 13 amino acids. Germline CDR1 reads ENHRY; CDR2 reads SYGVKD. V lost 3 bases to trimming and J lost 1 base, with 6 bases between them. The CDR3 DNA reads TGTGCCATCAGTGACGGTGGGAACACTGAAGCTTTCTTT. This encodes CAISDGGNTEAFF.

V usage is TRBV4-3 and J usage is TRBJ2-7, with D perhaps matching TRBD2 (6 bases). The germline gives CDR1 LGHNA, CDR2 YSLEER. The CDR3 length is 16 residues. V lost 4 bases and J 0 bases, leaving 16 bases between the germline ends. The CDR3 DNA reads as TGCGCCAGCAGCCCAGAATGGGAGACTAGCTCCTACGAGCAGTACTTC. It encodes CASSPEWETSSYEQYF.

CDR3 bases: TGTGCCAGCAGTGAAGCCCAGGGACAGGGGCTTTATCAGCCCCAGCATTTT. Amino acids: CASSEAQGQGLYQPQHF. The chain carries TRBV6-1 and TRBJ1-5; 10 positions match TRBD1. Germline values: CDR1 MNHNS, CDR2 SASEGT. The ends lost 0 bases at V and 5 bases at J; junction bases unmatched: 7. The CDR3 has 17 amino acids.

The chain recombines TRBV25-1 with TRBJ2-6, with D tentatively TRBD1 (6 bases). The CDR3 sequence is 16 residues long. In germline, CDR1 is MGHDK, CDR2 SYGVNS. The ends were cut back, 3 bases at V and 4 bases at J, with 13 bases in the middle. The CDR3, as DNA: TGTGCCAGCAGTGACCGTACAGGGACCGGGGCCAACGTCCTGACTTTC. This gives the protein CASSDRTGTGANVLTF. Supplemented by reference TRBV25-1 and TRBJ2-6, the full variable domain reads EADIYQTPRYLVIGTGKKITLECSQTMGHDKMYWYQQDPGMELHLIHYSYGVNSTEKGDLSSESTVSRIRTEHFPLTLESARPSHTSQYLCASSDRTGTGANVLTFGAGSRLTVL.

This chain connects TRBV9 to TRBJ1-5, with 7 positions matching TRBD1. CDR1 and CDR2 from the germline V gene are SGDLS and YYNGEE. Unmatched junction bases numbered 3, after V lost 3 bases and J lost 3 bases. The CDR3 totals 14 residues. CDR3 nucleotide sequence: TGTGCCAGCAGCGGAGGGGGCCCCAATCAGCCCCAGCATTTT. Translating gives CASSGGGPNQPQHF.

V usage is TRBV19 and J usage is TRBJ2-7, with D possibly matching TRBD2 (6 bases). V lost 2 bases and J lost 0, with 14 bases in between. From germline, CDR1 is LNHDA and CDR2 SQIVND (reference sequence). This CDR3 is built from 16 residues. DNA of the CDR3: TGTGCCAGTAGTATAACTCCGGGGGTGCGCTCCTACGAGCAGTACTTC. Translation: CASSITPGVRSYEQYF.

With regard to this clone: In the same sample, other DNA sequences code for this CDR3. The rearrangement uses TRBV9 and TRBJ1-2; 11 bases match TRBD1. The germline gives CDR1 SGDLS, CDR2 YYNGEE. Trimming removed 2 bases from V and 8 bases from J; junction bases left unmatched: 2. The CDR3 runs to 13 residues. In DNA form, the CDR3 reads TGTGCCAGCAGCGTCGGGACAGGGGGAGGCTACACCTTC. It codes for CASSVGTGGGYTF.

The genes are TRBV11-2 and TRBJ2-1, with D uncertain. V lost 6 bases, J lost 5 bases, and 8 bases lay in between. The germline CDR1 and CDR2 sequences are SGHAT and FQNNGV. This CDR3 is 12 amino acids long. The chain's CDR3 is CASRALDNEQFF. DNA for the CDR3: TGTGCCAGCAGGGCTCTAGACAATGAGCAGTTCTTC.

This clone appeared a single time. This chain uses TRBV9 with TRBJ2-3; 9 bases are shared with TRBD1. This CDR3 spans 17 amino acids. J lost 0 bases, V lost 0 bases, and 5 bases had no gene match. Germline CDR1 reads SGDLS; CDR2 reads YYNGEE. The CDR3 protein is CASSVGDRARSTDTQYF. The CDR3 coding sequence is TGTGCCAGCAGCGTAGGGGACAGGGCGCGTAGCACAGATACGCAGTATTTT.

The sample holds one count of this clone. The gene calls are TRBV5-1 and TRBJ2-1; 9 nucleotides agree with TRBD1. The V segment lost 2 bases and the J segment 7 bases; nucleotides outside the gene matches: 4. The CDR3 sequence is 14 residues long. Germline V lookup: CDR1 SGHRS, CDR2 YFSETQ. The CDR3 here is CASSFYGTGNEQFF. As DNA, the CDR3 is TGCGCCAGCAGCTTTTACGGGACAGGGAATGAGCAGTTCTTC.